These T cell receptor beta chains were read from a single sample in a study of shared T cell receptors in the human thymus. Profiling relied on immunoSEQ multiplex PCR, and the TCRdb table lists in-frame clones only, not all of them. Of about 660,000 clones detected, more than 75% appear once; the ten largest clones hold about 0.0094%. These data were also filed under a second study, of human thymus T cells.

Sequencing was performed on thymocytes. These receptors came from a boy younger than two with a congenital heart defect. CDR3s include the opening cysteine and the closing phenylalanine or tryptophan. A D gene is named only where the DNA matches it firmly. Part of the rows lack a size; the others show once, few, many or a class for expanded clones.

D gene	clone size	V gene	J gene	CDR3 DNA	CDR3 protein
TRBD1	few	TRBV7-2	TRBJ2-1	TGTGCCAGCAGCTTCCCCGGGACAGGGAAGTTTGATGAGCAGTTCTTC	CASSFPGTGKFDEQFF
TRBD1	.	TRBV30	TRBJ1-1	TGTGCCTGGAGTCACCCCAGGACAGGGAAAGGAAACACTGAAGCTTTCTTT	CAWSHPRTGKGNTEAFF
TRBD2	few	TRBV7-9	TRBJ2-7	TGTGCCAGCAGCTTAGTAGCGGGAGCTTCTTACGAGCAGTACTTC	CASSLVAGASYEQYF
.	.	TRBV4-1	TRBJ2-2	TGCGCCAGCAGCCAAGATTTGCGAGTCGGGGAGCTGTTTTTT	CASSQDLRVGELFF
TRBD2	.	TRBV27	TRBJ2-3	TGTGCCAGCAGTTTGGCCCTAGCGGGAGGCACAGATACGCAGTATTTT	CASSLALAGGTDTQYF
TRBD2	once	TRBV5-8	TRBJ2-1	TGTGCCAGCAGCTTGGTCGGGACTAGCGGGAGGGGCTCGTGGAATGAGCAGTTCTTC	CASSLVGTSGRGSWNEQFF
TRBD1	.	TRBV7-2	TRBJ2-3	TGTGCCAGCAGCCCAGACAGGGGGCGCAGGGATACGCAGTATTTT	CASSPDRGRRDTQYF
.	.	TRBV27	TRBJ2-1	TGTGCCAGCAGTTTATTACCCTTGGCAATCAATGAGCAGTTCTTC	CASSLLPLAINEQFF
.	.	TRBV10-3	TRBJ2-7	TGTGCCACGGGTCACCTACAGGCAGGGGAGCAGTACTTC	CATGHLQAGEQYF
TRBD2	.	TRBV7-2	TRBJ2-1	TGTGCCAGCAGCTTCAGCGGGAGGGCGAGTAATGAGCAGTTCTTC	CASSFSGRASNEQFF
TRBD2	.	TRBV10-3	TRBJ2-1	TGTGCCATTTGTCCGGGACTAGCGGTCCATGAGCAGTTCTTC	CAICPGLAVHEQFF
TRBD1	.	TRBV30	TRBJ2-7	TGTGCCTGGCAATCCAACAGGGGTATGTGGGAGCAGTACTTC	CAWQSNRGMWEQYF
TRBD2	once	TRBV5-1	TRBJ2-1	TGCGCCAGCAGCCTAGATGAAACTAGCGGGGGGGACGGTGAGCAGTTCTTC	CASSLDETSGGDGEQFF
.	.	TRBV5-6	TRBJ1-4	TGTGCCAGCGGAATAGAACAGGATAATGAAAAACTGTTTTTT	CASGIEQDNEKLFF
TRBD1	once	TRBV5-6	TRBJ2-7	TGTGCCAGCAGCTTGTTACACCGGGACAGGGGGCCTCACGAGCAGTACTTC	CASSLLHRDRGPHEQYF
TRBD1	.	TRBV10-3	TRBJ1-2	TGTGCCATCAGTGACGACAGGGCAGCTAACTATGGCTACACCTTC	CAISDDRAANYGYTF
TRBD1	.	TRBV6-6	TRBJ2-7	TGTTCATCAACCGGGACAGGGGATGAGGAGCAGTACTTC	CSSTGTGDEEQYF
.	few	TRBV6-1	TRBJ1-2	TGTGCCAGCCGAAACAGGGCTAACTATGGCTACACCTTC	CASRNRANYGYTF
TRBD1	.	TRBV4-3	TRBJ1-6	TGCGCCAGCAGCCCACGCGCGCCGGGACAGGGGCATTCACCCCTCCACTTT	CASSPRAPGQGHSPLHF
TRBD1	.	TRBV29-1	TRBJ2-3	TGCAGCGTTGATAGGCAGGGGGCTCGGGATACGCAGTATTTT	CSVDRQGARDTQYF
.	.	TRBV18	TRBJ2-7	TGTGCCAGCTCACCATACACCTCCTACGAGCAGTACTTC	CASSPYTSYEQYF
TRBD1	.	TRBV20-1	TRBJ2-3	TGCAGACCGACAGGGCTAGATACGCAGTATTTT	CRPTGLDTQYF
TRBD2	.	TRBV5-5	TRBJ2-7	TGTGCCAGCAGCTTGTGGGGGGAGGGCTCCTACGAGCAGTACTTC	CASSLWGEGSYEQYF
.	.	TRBV6-4	TRBJ2-5	TGTGCCAGAGGACACAAAGAAGAGACCCAGTACTTC	CARGHKEETQYF
TRBD1	.	TRBV5-6	TRBJ2-7	TGTGCCAGCAGCTTAGTGGACAGGGGCGAGCAGTACTTC	CASSLVDRGEQYF
.	.	TRBV2	TRBJ2-7	TGTGCCAGCAGTGTGGGCACCCGTCACGAGCAGTACTTC	CASSVGTRHEQYF
TRBD1	.	TRBV4-3	TRBJ1-2	TGCGCCAGCAGCCAAGTCTGGTCAGGGGGGACCTATGGCTACACCTTC	CASSQVWSGGTYGYTF
.	.	TRBV28	TRBJ2-1	TGTGCCAGCAGTCCGAGGGAAGGCGGCGAGCAGTTCTTC	CASSPREGGEQFF
.	.	TRBV5-6	TRBJ2-7	TGTGCCAGCAGCTTGCTTGGACAGCACTACGAGCAGTACTTC	CASSLLGQHYEQYF
TRBD2	.	TRBV9	TRBJ2-3	TGTGCCAGCAGCGTAAAGACTAGCGGGGGCTTAAGCACAGATACGCAGTATTTT	CASSVKTSGGLSTDTQYF
.	.	TRBV5-6	TRBJ1-3	TGTGCCAGCAGCTTGAATGGAGAGGGAAACACCATATATTTT	CASSLNGEGNTIYF
.	.	TRBV11-2	TRBJ2-5	TGTGCCAGCAGCCCCTGCAACAGCCAAGAGACCCAGTACTTC	CASSPCNSQETQYF
.	.	TRBV6-5	TRBJ2-7	TGTGCCAGCAGTTCCAACAGGGAATTTTACGAGCAGTACTTC	CASSSNREFYEQYF
TRBD1	once	TRBV5-4	TRBJ2-2	TGTGCCAGCAGCTTGATCCGGACAGGGTATGACGGGGAGCTGTTTTTT	CASSLIRTGYDGELFF